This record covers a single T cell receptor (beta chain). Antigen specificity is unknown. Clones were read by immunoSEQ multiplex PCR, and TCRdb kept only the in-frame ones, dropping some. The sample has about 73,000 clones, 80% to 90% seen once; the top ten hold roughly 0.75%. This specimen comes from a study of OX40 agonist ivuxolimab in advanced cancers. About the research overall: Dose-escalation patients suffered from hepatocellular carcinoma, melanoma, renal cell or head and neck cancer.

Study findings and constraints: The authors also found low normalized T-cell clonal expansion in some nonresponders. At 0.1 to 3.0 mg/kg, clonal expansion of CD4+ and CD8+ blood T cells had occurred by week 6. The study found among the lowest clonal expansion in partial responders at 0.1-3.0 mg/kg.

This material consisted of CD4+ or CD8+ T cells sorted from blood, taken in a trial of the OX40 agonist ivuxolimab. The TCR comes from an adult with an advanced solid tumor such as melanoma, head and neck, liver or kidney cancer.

CDR3 region: CASSIGAGVEDGYTF. The DNA for the CDR3 is TGTGCCAGTAGTATTGGGGCAGGGGTTGAAGATGGCTACACCTTC. The V call is TRBV19, the J call TRBJ1-2, with a tentative D call TRBD1 (6 bases). Trimming shortened V by 3 bases and J by 6 bases, and 17 bases separated the two germline ends. The germline CDR1 and CDR2 sequences are LNHDA and SQIVND (reference sequence). The CDR3 is made up of 15 amino acids. The full variable domain, its missing parts supplied by reference TRBV19 and TRBJ1-2, is DGGITQSPKYLFRKEGQNVTLSCEQNLNHDAMYWYRQDPGQGLRLIYYSQIVNDFQKGDIAEGYSVSREKKESFPLTVTSAQKNPTAFYLCASSIGAGVEDGYTFGSGTRLTVV.